The present T cell receptor beta chain was sequenced within a study of PD-1 blockade in mismatch repair-deficient tumors. Overall study results and limits: Tumor-resident clones, often absent from pretreatment blood, expanded after pembrolizumab and then contracted.

The table came from immunoSEQ multiplex PCR; TCRdb's copy has only in-frame clones and leaves some out. Of some 100,000 clones in the sample, over 75% were seen once. The TCR-sequenced patients were three responders to pembrolizumab. About this clone itself: The antigen is undetermined.

CDR1 and CDR2 (germline): SGHRS, YFSETQ. The ends were cut back, 7 bases at V and 8 bases at J, with 27 bases in the middle. The CDR3 has 16 residues. The V gene is TRBV5-1, the J gene TRBJ1-2; D may be TRBD1 (6 bases). This TCR came from an adult with mismatch repair-deficient cancer. The sequences come from peripheral blood, collected about 36 weeks after starting pembrolizumab. CDR3 coding DNA: TGCGCCAGCTCTGATCCCTTACAGGGTTATGGCGGCGGCTACACCTTC. Protein product: CASSDPLQGYGGGYTF.